The T cell receptor beta chain described here comes from a study of blood T cell repertoires in COVID-19. Across the study: Acute and convalescent COVID-19 samples came from the United States, Italy and Spain. Sources were T cells, B-cell-depleted T cells, or PBMCs; the material itself was cDNA or gDNA.

Per the study methods: Scientists estimated how many nucleated cells there were by amplifying reference gene primers. Profiling relied on immunoSEQ multiplex PCR, and the TCRdb table lists in-frame clones only, not all of them. The DNA gave D and trimming, while V, J and clone size come from that table. This table has a few hundred thousand clones, 90% appearing once. Seattle patients were enrolled during active infection and followed longitudinally. This CDR3 is built from 14 residues. Germline V lookup: CDR1 MGHRA, CDR2 YSYEKL. With 1 base removed from V and 6 bases from J, the gap between germline ends came to 13 bases.

Source material: peripheral blood. This receptor was obtained from a woman in her thirties with COVID-19, enrolled during active disease. The chain employs TRBV4-1 and TRBJ2-7; perhaps TRBD2 as D (6 bases). In DNA form, the CDR3 reads TGCGCCAGCAGCCAAGTAACCGTGGGAGGCGAGCAGTACTTC. Protein sequence: CASSQVTVGGEQYF.